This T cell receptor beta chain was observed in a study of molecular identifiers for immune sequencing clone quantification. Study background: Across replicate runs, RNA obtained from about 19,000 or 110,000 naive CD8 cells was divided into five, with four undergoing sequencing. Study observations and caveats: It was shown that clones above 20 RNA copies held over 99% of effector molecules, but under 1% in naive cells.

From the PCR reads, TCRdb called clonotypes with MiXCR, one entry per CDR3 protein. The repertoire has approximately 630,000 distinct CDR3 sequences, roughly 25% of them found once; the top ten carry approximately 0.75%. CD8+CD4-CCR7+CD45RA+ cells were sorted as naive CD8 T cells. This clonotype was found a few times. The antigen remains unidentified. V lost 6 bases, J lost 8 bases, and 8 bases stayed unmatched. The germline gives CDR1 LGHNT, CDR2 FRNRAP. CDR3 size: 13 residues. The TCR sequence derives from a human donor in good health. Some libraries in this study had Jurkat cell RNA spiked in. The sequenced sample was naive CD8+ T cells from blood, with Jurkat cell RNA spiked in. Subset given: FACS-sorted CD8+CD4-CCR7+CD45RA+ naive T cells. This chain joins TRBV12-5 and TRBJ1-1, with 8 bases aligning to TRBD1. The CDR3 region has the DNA TGTGCTAGTGGCCCCGGGACAGGCCCCGAAGCTTTCTTT. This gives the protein CASGPGTGPEAFF.